A single sample gave rise to the 31 T cell receptor beta chains below, sequenced in a study of blood T cell repertoires in COVID-19. Data came from immunoSEQ multiplex PCR; TCRdb stores just in-frame clones and leaves some out. The sample comprises about 240,000 clones, approximately 80% of which are singletons, and roughly 1.9% rests with the top ten. The sequencing sample was made of peripheral blood. Source of these receptors: a man aged 25 to 40 who had recovered from COVID-19.

The rearrangement joins TRBV11-2 to TRBJ1-1; TRBD1 agrees at 9 bases. CDR3 length: 17 residues. V gave up 6 bases and J gave up 3 bases; unmatched junction bases: 14. Germline CDR1 reads SGHAT; CDR2 reads FQNNGV. The CDR3 nucleotides are TGTGCCAGCAGGTACAGGGGGCCCCCCCGCCGCGACACTGAAGCTTTCTTT. Residues: CASRYRGPPRRDTEAFF.

V and J are TRBV5-1 and TRBJ1-2, with D tentatively TRBD1 (5 bases). The CDR3 extends over 12 amino acids. Per the germline V gene, CDR1 is SGHRS and CDR2 is YFSETQ. V lost 4 bases, J lost 2 bases, and 6 bases lay in between. Written as DNA, the CDR3 is TGCGCCAGCAGCGGGGGGAACTATGGCTACACCTTC. Translating gives CASSGGNYGYTF. Supplemented by reference TRBV5-1 and TRBJ1-2, the full variable domain reads KAGVTQTPRYLIKTRGQQVTLSCSPISGHRSVSWYQQTPGQGLQFLFEYFSETQRNKGNFPGRFSGRQFSNSRSEMNVSTLELGDSALYLCASSGGNYGYTFGSGTRLTVV.

This chain uses TRBV5-5 with TRBJ1-5; 7 nucleotides align to TRBD1. This CDR3 region has 13 residues. Trimming at V came to 4 bases and at J to 5 bases, leaving 3 bases not matched to a gene. CDR1 is SGHKS, CDR2 YYEKEE, per germline (reference sequence). This CDR3 is CASSRRGDQPQHF. The CDR3 DNA reads as TGTGCCAGCAGCCGCAGGGGGGATCAGCCCCAGCATTTT.

This clone was counted once. The CDR3 is CASSPTLLNTEAFF. The CDR3 DNA reads TGTGCCAGCAGCCCTACCCTACTTAACACTGAAGCTTTCTTT. The chain uses TRBV7-9 and TRBJ1-1; D ambiguous. The germline V gene has CDR1 SEHNR and CDR2 FQNEAQ (reference sequence). The CDR3 loop spans 14 amino acids. Trimming pared 5 bases from V and 2 bases from J, leaving 12 bases between.

The chain is built from TRBV6-5 and TRBJ1-2; tentatively, D is TRBD1 (6 bases). V was pared by 2 bases and J by 4 bases, with 14 bases between. The CDR3 is 15 residues long. From germline, CDR1 is MNHEY and CDR2 SVGAGI. The chain's CDR3 is CASSYRGGDGYGYTF. CDR3 in DNA: TGTGCCAGCAGTTACAGGGGGGGGGACGGCTATGGCTACACCTTC.

There are a few counts of this clone. This CDR3 is CASSILGQRYTF. CDR3 coding DNA: TGTGCCAGTAGTATTCTTGGGCAGCGCTACACCTTC. The chain employs TRBV19 and TRBJ1-2; the D is unclear. The CDR3 spans 12 residues. Per the germline V gene, CDR1 is LNHDA and CDR2 is SQIVND (reference sequence). Trimming cost V 3 bases and J 9 bases, with 11 bases left between them.

This clone was picked up a small number of times. This sequence joins TRBV6-1 and TRBJ2-5, with D uncertain. The V end was cut by 1 base, the J end by 5 bases, with 11 bases between. The CDR3 totals 14 residues. Per the germline V gene, CDR1 is MNHNS and CDR2 is SASEGT. CDR3 coding DNA: TGTGCCAGCAGTGAAGATACAGTGTTGGAGACCCAGTACTTC. Translating it yields CASSEDTVLETQYF.

The chain couples TRBV18 to TRBJ2-5; D remains ambiguous. Germline assignment: CDR1 KGHSH and CDR2 LQKENI. Deletions cut 1 base from V and 2 bases from J, with 8 bases between. This CDR3 has 14 amino acids. The CDR3 reads CASSPLQLQETQYF. In DNA form, the CDR3 reads TGTGCCAGCTCACCACTACAGCTACAAGAGACCCAGTACTTC.

The genes are TRBV7-2 and TRBJ2-5; TRBD2 is a possible D gene (6 bases). The CDR3 contains 14 residues. Deletions cut 5 bases from V and 5 bases from J, with 15 bases between. Germline values: CDR1 SGHTA, CDR2 FQGNSA. This CDR3 is CASSAASSGETQYF. The CDR3 nucleotides are TGTGCCAGCAGCGCCGCCTCGAGCGGGGAGACCCAGTACTTC.

This chain links TRBV10-3 with TRBJ1-1; 7 bases line up with TRBD1. Unmatched junction bases numbered 3, after V lost 2 bases and J lost 0 bases. The germline V gene encodes CDR1 ENHRY and CDR2 SYGVKD. The CDR3 consists of 15 residues. In DNA form, the CDR3 reads TGTGCCATCAGTGAGAGACAGGGATTGAACACTGAAGCTTTCTTT. Translated: CAISERQGLNTEAFF.

This chain connects TRBV2 to TRBJ2-3; tentative D call: TRBD2 (5 bases). V lost 6 bases and J 7 bases, leaving 8 bases between the germline ends. The CDR3 loop spans 11 amino acids. Per the germline V gene, CDR1 is SNHLY and CDR2 is FYNNEI. This chain's CDR3 is CASSTGNTQYF. CDR3 in DNA: TGTGCCAGCAGCACCGGGAATACGCAGTATTTT. Drawing the rest from reference TRBV2 and TRBJ2-3, the complete variable domain is EPEVTQTPSHQVTQMGQEVILRCVPISNHLYFYWYRQILGQKVEFLVSFYNNEISEKSEIFDDQFSVERPDGSNFTLKIRSTKLEDSAMYFCASSTGNTQYFGPGTRLTVL.

This chain connects TRBV10-3 to TRBJ1-5; unclear D gene. Trimming took off 6 bases at V and 3 bases at J, with 9 bases between the two ends. The CDR3 totals 13 residues. Germline CDR1 reads ENHRY; CDR2 reads SYGVKD. The CDR3 here is CAIRRDDNQPQHF. The CDR3 DNA sequence: TGTGCCATCAGGCGGGATGACAATCAGCCCCAGCATTTT.

This chain joins TRBV28 and TRBJ2-5; 7 nucleotides line up with TRBD1. The CDR3 totals 15 residues. V lost 5 bases, J lost 2 bases, and 8 bases stayed unmatched. The germline CDR1 and CDR2 sequences are MDHEN and SYDVKM. The CDR3 DNA is TGTGCCAGCAGTCTAACCTCGGGACAGCAAGAGACCCAGTACTTC. Its protein is CASSLTSGQQETQYF.

The chain has TRBV7-9 and TRBJ2-1; D is perhaps TRBD2 (5 bases). Looked up from germline, CDR1 is SEHNR and CDR2 is FQNEAQ (reference sequence). CDR3 size: 16 residues. With 0 bases removed from V and 1 base from J, the gap between germline ends came to 10 bases. The CDR3 DNA follows: TGTGCCAGCAGCTTAGCGGCCCGGGGATCCTACAATGAGCAGTTCTTC. This sequence encodes CASSLAARGSYNEQFF.

V is TRBV2 and J is TRBJ1-2; 9 positions agree with TRBD1. The CDR3 is 13 amino acids. CDR1 and CDR2 from the germline V gene are SNHLY and FYNNEI. V lost 8 bases, J lost 8 bases, and 9 bases stayed unmatched. CDR3 in amino acids: CASGSGTGRGYTF. The CDR3, as DNA: TGTGCCAGCGGCAGCGGGACAGGGAGAGGCTACACCTTC.

The CDR3 sequence: CASSAYRGQEAYF. The CDR3 DNA follows: TGTGCCAGCAGCGCATACAGGGGGCAGGAGGCGTATTTT. The chain has TRBV7-8 and TRBJ2-3; 9 positions match TRBD1. The V and J ends lost 5 bases and 14 bases, in that order; junction bases with no gene match: 11. This CDR3 has 13 residues. The germline gives CDR1 SGHVS, CDR2 FQNEAQ. The whole variable domain, remainder taken from reference TRBV7-8 and TRBJ2-3, is GAGVSQSPRYKVAKRGQDVALRCDPISGHVSLFWYQQALGQGPEFLTYFQNEAQLDKSGLPSDRFFAERPEGSVSTLKIQRTQQEDSAVYLCASSAYRGQEAYFGPGTRLTVL.

The rearrangement links TRBV21-1 to TRBJ2-7; TRBD1 reflects the table's D call only, with no check against the DNA. TRBV21-1 is marked as a pseudogene. This CDR3 is 16 amino acids long. DNA for the CDR3: TGTGCCAGCACCGCCACCGGGACACCTCTTTTCTACGAGCAGTACGTC. It encodes CASTATGTPLFYEQYV.

This chain joins TRBV14 and TRBJ1-6; D call uncertain. The V end lost 4 bases, the J end lost 9 bases, and 16 bases lay between the germline ends. Germline V gene sequence: CDR1 SGHDN, CDR2 FVKESK. The CDR3 spans 15 residues. In DNA form, the CDR3 reads TGTGCCAGCAGCCCGACCGGCCGCGGTAGTTCACCCCTCCACTTT. It yields the protein CASSPTGRGSSPLHF.

A few counts support this clone. This chain links TRBV4-1 with TRBJ2-7, with 7 positions matching TRBD2. V dropped 4 bases and J dropped 0; count of bases not matched to a gene: 9. CDR1 and CDR2 (germline): MGHRA, YSYEKL. The CDR3 consists of 16 residues. The CDR3 DNA follows: TGCGCCAGCAGCCCCCGATCGGGACTAAACTCCTACGAGCAGTACTTC. Translation gives CASSPRSGLNSYEQYF.

CDR3: CASSIGLFNEQFF. The DNA of the CDR3 is TGCGCCAGCAGCATAGGACTATTCAATGAGCAGTTCTTC. The chain uses TRBV5-1 and TRBJ2-1; maybe TRBD2 (6 bases). Germline CDR1 reads SGHRS; CDR2 reads YFSETQ. V dropped 4 bases and J dropped 6 bases, with 11 bases sitting between them. The CDR3 totals 13 residues.

The chain has TRBV2 and TRBJ1-2, with TRBD1 matching over 10 bases. Germline CDR1 reads SNHLY; CDR2 reads FYNNEI. V shed 0 bases, J shed 8 bases, and the junction held 6 bases outside the gene matches. This CDR3 is 15 amino acids long. The CDR3, as DNA: TGTGCCAGCAGTGAAGCGGCGGGACAGGGGAACGGCTACACCTTC. It yields the protein CASSEAAGQGNGYTF.

V gene TRBV7-9 combines with J gene TRBJ1-6; tentative D call: TRBD1 (5 bases). Trimming pared 1 base from V and 9 bases from J, leaving 13 bases between. CDR3 length: 15 amino acids. The germline V gene has CDR1 SEHNR and CDR2 FQNEAQ (reference sequence). The DNA for the CDR3 is TGTGCCAGCAGCTTAGGCCCACCAAGGGGTTCACCCCTCCACTTT. This gives the protein CASSLGPPRGSPLHF.

The rearrangement uses TRBV15 and TRBJ2-7; 8 positions agree with TRBD2. The germline V gene encodes CDR1 LNHNV and CDR2 YYDKDF (reference sequence). Unmatched junction bases numbered 6, after V lost 3 bases and J lost 2 bases. The CDR3 is made up of 15 amino acids. The CDR3 loop is CATSRDMTSAYEQYF. CDR3 nucleotides: TGTGCCACCAGCAGGGACATGACTAGCGCCTACGAGCAGTACTTC.

J is TRBJ2-5 and V is TRBV7-9, with 13 bases lining up with TRBD2. V lost 5 bases, J lost 6 bases, and 6 bases stayed unmatched. Germline-derived CDR1 and CDR2 are SEHNR and FQNEAQ (reference sequence). The CDR3 spans 15 residues. The CDR3: CASSPTGTSGKTQYF. As DNA, the CDR3 is TGTGCCAGCAGCCCAACCGGGACTAGCGGGAAGACCCAGTACTTC.

The rearrangement uses TRBV5-4 and TRBJ2-6, with a possible D match to TRBD2 (6 bases). This CDR3 has 17 amino acids. Germline CDR1 and CDR2: SGHNT and YYREEE (reference sequence). V was trimmed by 0 bases and J by 0 bases, leaving 10 bases between them. In DNA form, the CDR3 reads TGTGCCAGCAGCTTGGGCCTAGCGTACTCTGGGGCCAACGTCCTGACTTTC. Amino acids: CASSLGLAYSGANVLTF.

This chain links TRBV4-2 with TRBJ2-3, with TRBD1 identical over 9 bases. Germline CDR1 and CDR2: LGHNA and YNFKEQ. There are 23 residues in the CDR3. The V and J ends lost 0 bases and 6 bases, in that order; junction bases with no gene match: 28. Here the CDR3 DNA reads TGTGCCAGCAGCCAAGAAGAGGGGGACAGGGTTCGGAAGACGGGGGAGGGAGCGGATACGCAGTATTTT. Protein product: CASSQEEGDRVRKTGEGADTQYF.

The V and J genes are TRBV5-4 and TRBJ2-1, with TRBD1 matching 9 bases. This CDR3 comprises 15 residues. Germline V gene lookup returns CDR1 SGHNT and CDR2 YYREEE (reference sequence). The V and J ends lost 0 bases and 5 bases, in that order; junction bases with no gene match: 3. The CDR3 DNA is TGTGCCAGCAGCTTGGAAGGGACAGGGCACAATGAGCAGTTCTTC. It translates to CASSLEGTGHNEQFF.

This sequence joins TRBV15 and TRBJ2-5; a possible D gene is TRBD1 (5 bases). Germline-derived CDR1 and CDR2 are LNHNV and YYDKDF (reference sequence). V was pared by 3 bases and J by 3 bases, with 14 bases between. The CDR3 has 15 amino acids. The CDR3 nucleotides are TGTGCCACCAGCAGGTCCCACCAAGGGGAAGAGACCCAGTACTTC. Amino acid sequence: CATSRSHQGEETQYF.

This chain joins TRBV10-3 and TRBJ1-5; D not certain. CDR1 and CDR2 from the germline V gene are ENHRY and SYGVKD. The CDR3 sequence is 15 residues long. V was trimmed by 4 bases and J by 1 base, leaving 11 bases between them. Written as DNA, the CDR3 is TGTGCCATCAGTGTCGTTCTAGCGAGCAATCAGCCCCAGCATTTT. Protein: CAISVVLASNQPQHF.

The V gene is TRBV2, the J gene TRBJ1-3; 8 bases are a match to TRBD1. The CDR3 consists of 14 residues. Germline V gives CDR1 SNHLY, CDR2 FYNNEI. Losses at the gene ends were 6 bases for V and 2 bases for J; bases not matched to a gene: 3. This CDR3 reads CASSVTGAGNTIYF. The CDR3 DNA sequence: TGTGCCAGCAGCGTGACAGGGGCTGGAAACACCATATATTTT. Full variable domain (missing parts from reference TRBV2 and TRBJ1-3): EPEVTQTPSHQVTQMGQEVILRCVPISNHLYFYWYRQILGQKVEFLVSFYNNEISEKSEIFDDQFSVERPDGSNFTLKIRSTKLEDSAMYFCASSVTGAGNTIYFGEGSWLTVV.

The chain carries TRBV10-3 and TRBJ1-1; D is undetermined. Trimming removed 3 bases from V and 4 bases from J, with 12 bases in between. This CDR3 is built from 14 residues. The germline CDR1 and CDR2 sequences are ENHRY and SYGVKD. The CDR3 protein is CAISDPDAGTEAFF. Written as DNA, the CDR3 is TGTGCCATCAGTGACCCGGACGCGGGCACTGAAGCTTTCTTT.